This TCR beta chain derives from a study of yellow fever vaccine responses in identical twins listed by TCRdb under 2018. Background for the entire study: The study precisely tracked vaccine-responding T cell clones in identical twins. Study-wide findings and limitations: According to the authors, in identical twins the way T cells responded to vaccination appeared partly convergent and partly personalized.

A remark on this clonotype: Its antigen is unknown. No qualities accompany the bases; no much larger clone lies one base away.

The library was generated by RT-PCR. Reads for this sample came from an Illumina HiSeq 2500. TCRdb ran its own pipeline on the public reads, namely fastp trimming at Q25 and MiXCR clone calling, and kept in-frame beta chains. Rows merge per CDR3 protein into single entries with the most common DNA and genes. For this sample the table gives some 20,000 distinct CDR3 sequences, of which around 70% were detected only once. In total, the top ten clones hold roughly 2% of the sample. The CDR3 measures 13 amino acids from cysteine to phenylalanine. This entry keeps only the CDR3 DNA: 39 bases, framed from base 1. The germline V gene (reference sequence) yields LGHDT for CDR1 and YNNKEL for CDR2. Here V drops 1 base and J drops 13 bases, and the junction holds 4 bases not matched to any gene.

This sequence originates from a woman aged 18-29 years who received the yellow fever vaccine. Donor details come from another sample of the same person, matched by shared clones. Recombination joined TRBV3-1 with TRBJ2-1; 10 central nucleotides agree with TRBD1. Specimen: T cells from blood (PBMCs), unsorted or a sorted subset (not recorded which), collected before or after yellow fever vaccination (not recorded which). The DNA reads as follows: TGTGCCAGCAGCCAAGTTTGGGACAGGGGACAGTTCTTC. This gives the protein CASSQVWDRGQFF.